This TCR beta chain was captured in a study of blood T cell repertoires in COVID-19. Study-wide background: Spain, Italy and the United States supplied samples that represented acute and convalescent COVID-19. PBMCs, B-cell-depleted T cells, or T cells were the source of the cDNA or gDNA that made up the material.

Trimming took 1 base from V and 0 from J, leaving 7 bases between them. CDR1 MNHNS and CDR2 SASEGT come from the germline V gene. The CDR3 is 14 amino acids. Patients from Seattle were sampled longitudinally, starting during active infection. Per the original data handling: Reference gene primer amplification gave estimated nucleated cell counts. Assay used: immunoSEQ multiplex PCR; TCRdb lists only in-frame clones, some missing. V and J calls and clone size are as listed in that table; D and trimming were resolved from the DNA. The sample shows some 120,000 clones, approximately 90% of them seen only once.

This clonotype originated in a man aged 50 to 59 with COVID-19, enrolled during active disease. This rearrangement joins TRBV6-1 to TRBJ2-7; D not certain. Material: peripheral blood. CDR3 sequence (DNA): TGTGCCAGCAGTGAAGAGCACGGCTCCTACGAGCAGTACTTC. Amino acids: CASSEEHGSYEQYF.